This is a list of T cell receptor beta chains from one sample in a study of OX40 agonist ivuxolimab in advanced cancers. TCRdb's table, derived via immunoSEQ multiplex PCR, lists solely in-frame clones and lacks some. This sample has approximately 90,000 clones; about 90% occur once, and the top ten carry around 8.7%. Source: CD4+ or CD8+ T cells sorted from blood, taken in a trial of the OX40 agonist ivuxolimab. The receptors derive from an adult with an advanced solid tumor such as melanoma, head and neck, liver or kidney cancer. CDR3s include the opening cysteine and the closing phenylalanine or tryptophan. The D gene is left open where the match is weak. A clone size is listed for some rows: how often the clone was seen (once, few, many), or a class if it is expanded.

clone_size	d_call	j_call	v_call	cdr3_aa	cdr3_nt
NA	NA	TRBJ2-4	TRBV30	CAWIPLGDKGKNIQYF	TGTGCCTGGATCCCACTCGGGGACAAAGGGAAAAACATTCAGTACTTC
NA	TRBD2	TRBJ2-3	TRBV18	CASSAGGGDTQYF	TGTGCCAGCTCAGCGGGAGGGGGAGATACGCAGTATTTT
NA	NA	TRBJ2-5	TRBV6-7	CASSRQPGAQETQYF	TGTGCCAGCAGTAGACAGCCTGGGGCCCAAGAGACCCAGTACTTC
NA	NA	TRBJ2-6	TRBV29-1	CSVEERGAGANVLTF	TGCAGCGTTGAAGAAAGGGGCGCTGGGGCCAACGTCCTGACTTTC
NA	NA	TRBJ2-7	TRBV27	CASSYRLAGYEQYF	TGTGCCAGCAGTTATCGGCTAGCCGGGTACGAGCAGTACTTC
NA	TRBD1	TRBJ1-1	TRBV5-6	CASSLGQGAGTAFF	TGTGCCAGCAGCCTCGGACAGGGGGCTGGGACAGCTTTCTTT
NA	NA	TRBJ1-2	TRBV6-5	CASSQLSSGVYGYTF	TGTGCCAGCAGTCAGCTCAGCTCTGGGGTTTATGGCTACACCTTC
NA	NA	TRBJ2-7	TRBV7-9	CASSLGEREFEQYF	TGTGCCAGCAGCTTAGGAGAGAGAGAGTTCGAGCAGTACTTC
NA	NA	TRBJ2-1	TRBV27	CASTTTPHNEQFF	TGTGCCAGCACTACGACACCCCACAATGAGCAGTTCTTC
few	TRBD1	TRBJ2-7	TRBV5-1	CASSAGTGGLEQYF	TGCGCCAGCAGCGCAGGGACAGGGGGCCTGGAGCAGTACTTC
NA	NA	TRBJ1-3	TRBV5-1	CASSFSGKEGNTIYF	TGCGCCAGCAGCTTCTCGGGTAAGGAAGGAAACACCATATATTTT
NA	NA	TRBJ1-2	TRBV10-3	CAITGRADRSYGYTF	TGTGCCATCACGGGACGGGCCGACAGAAGCTATGGCTACACCTTC
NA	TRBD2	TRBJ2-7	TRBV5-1	CASSLEGAGVSAFEQYF	TGCGCCAGCAGCTTGGAAGGAGCGGGAGTCAGTGCTTTCGAGCAGTACTTC
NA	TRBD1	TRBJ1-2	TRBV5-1	CASKKQGENYGYTF	TGCGCCAGCAAGAAACAGGGGGAGAACTATGGCTACACCTTC
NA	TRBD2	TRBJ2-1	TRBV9	CASSPTSGPYNEQFF	TGTGCCAGCAGCCCCACTAGCGGCCCCTACAATGAGCAGTTCTTC
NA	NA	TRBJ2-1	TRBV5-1	CASCRDSSYNEQFF	TGCGCCAGCTGCCGGGACTCCAGTTACAATGAGCAGTTCTTC
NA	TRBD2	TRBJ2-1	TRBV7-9	CASSLAAGAAALRNEQFF	TGTGCCAGCAGCTTAGCAGCGGGAGCCGCTGCCCTACGCAATGAGCAGTTCTTC
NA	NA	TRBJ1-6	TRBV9	CASSARIWTDYNSPLHF	TGTGCCAGCAGCGCCCGGATATGGACAGATTATAATTCACCCCTCCACTTT
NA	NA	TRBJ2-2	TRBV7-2	CASSSITGFVAGELFF	TGTGCCAGCAGCAGCATTACAGGGTTCGTTGCCGGGGAGCTGTTTTTT
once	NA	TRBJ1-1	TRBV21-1	CASSRGARTEAFF	TGTGCCAGCAGCAGGGGGGCGCGCACTGAAGCTTTCTTT
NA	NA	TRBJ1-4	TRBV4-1	CASSQGEFGEKLFF	TGCGCCAGCAGCCAAGGGGAGTTCGGGGAAAAACTGTTTTTT
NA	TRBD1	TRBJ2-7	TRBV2	CASETGTGSYEQYF	TGTGCCAGCGAGACCGGGACAGGCTCCTACGAGCAGTACTTC
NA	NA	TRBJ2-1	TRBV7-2	CASSESSALYNEQFF	TGTGCCAGCAGCGAATCTAGCGCCCTCTACAATGAGCAGTTCTTC
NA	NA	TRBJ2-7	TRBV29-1	CSVEGQSYEQYF	TGCAGCGTGGAGGGACAGTCCTACGAGCAGTACTTC
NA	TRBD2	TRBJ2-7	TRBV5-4	CASSPAGSSYEQYF	TGTGCCAGCAGCCCAGCGGGAAGCTCCTACGAGCAGTACTTC
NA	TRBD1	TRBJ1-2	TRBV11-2	CASSLIRGRLDYGYTF	TGTGCCAGCAGCTTGATCAGGGGGCGCTTGGACTATGGCTACACCTTC
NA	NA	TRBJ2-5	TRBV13	CASSLRTDKETQYF	TGTGCCAGCAGCCTCCGAACAGACAAAGAGACCCAGTACTTC